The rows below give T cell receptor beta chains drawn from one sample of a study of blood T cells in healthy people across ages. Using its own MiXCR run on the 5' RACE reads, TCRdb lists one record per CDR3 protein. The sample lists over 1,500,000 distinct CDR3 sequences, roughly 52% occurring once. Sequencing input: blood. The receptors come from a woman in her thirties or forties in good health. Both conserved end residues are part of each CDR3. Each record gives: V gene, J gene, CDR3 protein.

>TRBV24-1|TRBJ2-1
CATSDFGTGRNEQFF
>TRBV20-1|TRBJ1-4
CSASPGGTGEKLFF
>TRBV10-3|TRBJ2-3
CAISESSGGATDTQYF
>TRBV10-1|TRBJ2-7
CASSQKTGNEQYF
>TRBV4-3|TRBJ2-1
CASGPGTGNNEQFF
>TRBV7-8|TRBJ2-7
CASSLGQDDSYEQYF
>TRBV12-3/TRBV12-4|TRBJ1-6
CASSFIGADSPLHF
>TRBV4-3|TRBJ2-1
CASSQVKGSSYNEQFF
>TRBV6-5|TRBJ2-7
CASKAHGTGVYEQYF
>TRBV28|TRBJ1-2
CASSWSVRGYGYTF
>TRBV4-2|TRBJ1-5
CASSQEQRSNQPQHF
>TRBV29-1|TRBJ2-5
CSVDLRTGKGWLQETQYF
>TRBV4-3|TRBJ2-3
CASSQKRGGRTDTQYF
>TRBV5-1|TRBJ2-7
CASSFRILDEQYF
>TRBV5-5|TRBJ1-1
CASSRPGTGEGTEAFF
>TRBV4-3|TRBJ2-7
CASSQDYRVGEQYF
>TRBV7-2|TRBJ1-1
CASSFRDESEAFF